This T cell receptor beta chain stems from a study of regulatory T cells in long-lasting Graves disease. The overall study: Patients with persistent Graves' disease had over 5 years of antithyroid drugs and persistent TSH receptor antibodies.

This clonotype was picked up a small number of times. What it binds is unknown. Notes on the study in general: Favoring TRBV28, TRBJ1-2 and TRBJ2-5 was a feature seen in persistent disease. Having only a small sample size may have limited accuracy.

This CDR3 is 12 amino acids long. Germline CDR1 and CDR2: LGHDT and YNNKEL (reference sequence). J was trimmed by 12 bases and V by 3 bases; bases with no gene match: 4. Time point indicated: persistent/refractory GD, antithyroid drugs over 5 years with positive TRAb. Construction of the TCR library relied on RNA isolated from PBMCs. Both iRepertoire HTBI primers and Arm-PCR of CDR3 regions were used to build the TCR beta libraries. TCRdb re-called the multiplex PCR reads with MiXCR, one entry per CDR3 protein. The sample consists of roughly 400,000 distinct CDR3 sequences, roughly 21% of them appearing once.

The sequence came from a female donor with Graves disease. The sample consisted of peripheral blood mononuclear cells (PBMCs), taken when the disease was refractory, from a patient treated with antithyroid drugs. The chain joins TRBV3-1 to TRBJ2-1; 8 bases agree with TRBD1. The chain's CDR3 is CASSQPQGGQFF. The DNA of the CDR3 is TGTGCCAGCAGCCAGCCACAGGGGGGGCAGTTCTTC.